This TCR beta chain stems from a study of cytomegalovirus exposure and HLA in healthy donors. Study observations and caveats: Presence/absence analyses took donor sequencing depth as roughly uniform.

PCR primers comprised 60 Vbeta and 13 Jbeta primers. As processed by the authors: It was a later analysis that counted 79 million or so unique TCR beta chains, of which some 9.9 million were shared. The protocol was immunoSEQ multiplex PCR, while the TCRdb copy is restricted to in-frame clones and leaves out a portion. V, J and clone size were drawn from that table, and D and trimming were deduced from the DNA. The table has about 180,000 clones, around 76% seen once. Donors were nominally healthy when sampled, though unrecorded immune exposures were likely. CDR3 length: 16 residues. V was cut by 3 bases and J by 8 bases, with 19 bases left in between. CDR1 SEHNR and CDR2 FQNEAQ come from the germline V gene (reference sequence). This clone was seen a single time. What it recognizes is unknown.

The rearrangement joins TRBV7-9 to TRBJ1-4; tentatively, D is TRBD1 (6 bases). The sequenced material came from PBMCs. The receptor's source is a middle-aged man in good health and CMV-seronegative. In nucleotides, the CDR3 is TGTGCCAGCAGCTTCGGGGGGCTGGGAAATAGCGAAAAACTGTTTTTT. The encoded protein is CASSFGGLGNSEKLFF.